This T cell receptor beta chain was sequenced in a study of T cell responses to AZD1222 COVID-19 vaccine. The CDR3 sequence is 14 residues long. V lost 6 bases to trimming and J lost 4 bases, with 14 bases between them. The germline V gene encodes CDR1 MNHEY and CDR2 SVGAGI. TCRdb's copy holds only in-frame clones and misses some; the assay was immunoSEQ multiplex PCR. Here the sample spans approximately 190,000 clones, roughly 93% being singletons. This TCR was recovered from an adult in good health. The sample in question was peripheral blood, obtained on day 0 of AZD1222 vaccination. The rearrangement uses TRBV6-5 and TRBJ2-3; no reliable D call. As DNA, the CDR3 is TGTGCCAGCAGCGAGAGACTGAATTCAGATACGCAGTATTTT. This sequence encodes CASSERLNSDTQYF.